The subject of this entry is one T cell receptor (beta chain). V was clipped by 3 bases and J by 3 bases, with 17 bases between them. The CDR3 covers 17 residues. CDR1 is KGHDR and CDR2 is SFDVKD in the germline V gene. This sample is drawn from a study of control samples from healthy donors and cancer patients. This table comes from immunoSEQ multiplex PCR, and its TCRdb copy is limited to in-frame clones, with some not included. The table records around 180,000 clones, 91% of them present only once. The rearrangement links TRBV24-1 to TRBJ1-3; D not resolved. The sequencing sample was made of blood. This receptor was taken from a woman aged 35 to 49 in good health. The CDR3 DNA sequence: TGTGCCACCAGTGATCCTCTCCGGGGAGGGAATGGAAACACCATATATTTT. Amino acids: CATSDPLRGGNGNTIYF.